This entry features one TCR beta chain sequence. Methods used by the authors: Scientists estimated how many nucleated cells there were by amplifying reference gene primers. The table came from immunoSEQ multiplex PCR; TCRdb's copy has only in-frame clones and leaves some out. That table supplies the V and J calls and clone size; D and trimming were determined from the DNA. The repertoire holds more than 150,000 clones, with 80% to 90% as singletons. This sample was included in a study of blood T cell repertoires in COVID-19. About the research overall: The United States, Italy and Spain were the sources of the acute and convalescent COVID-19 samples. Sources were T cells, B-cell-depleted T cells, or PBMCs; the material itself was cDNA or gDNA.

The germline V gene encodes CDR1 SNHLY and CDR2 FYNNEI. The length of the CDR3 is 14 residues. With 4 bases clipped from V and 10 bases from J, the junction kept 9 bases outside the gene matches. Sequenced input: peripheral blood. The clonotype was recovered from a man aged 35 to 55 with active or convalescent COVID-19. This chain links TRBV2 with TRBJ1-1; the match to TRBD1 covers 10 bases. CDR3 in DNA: TGTGCCAGCAGTGGGGGACAGGGGACCCCCCGAGCTTTCTTT. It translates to CASSGGQGTPRAFF.